This passage covers 28 T cell receptor beta chains from one sample sequenced in a study of T cell responses to AZD1222 COVID-19 vaccine. The protocol was immunoSEQ multiplex PCR, while the TCRdb copy is restricted to in-frame clones and leaves out a portion. The profile shows some 200,000 clones, approximately 91% of them singletons. The sequencing used peripheral blood, collected 28 days after the second AZD1222 dose. The receptors were gathered from an adult who received the AZD1222 COVID-19 vaccine.

The V and J genes are TRBV11-3 and TRBJ2-7; 9 bases map to TRBD2. V was clipped by 0 bases and J by 5 bases; unmatched bases: 2. This CDR3 is built from 14 residues. Germline assignment: CDR1 SGHNT and CDR2 YENEEA. The CDR3 DNA reads as TGTGCCAGCAGCTTAGAACTAGCGGGTAACGAGCAGTACTTC. It is translated as CASSLELAGNEQYF.

The chain combines TRBV2 with TRBJ2-5, with a tentative D call TRBD2 (5 bases). The V and J ends lost 3 bases and 3 bases respectively, with 8 bases between them. Germline V gene sequence: CDR1 SNHLY, CDR2 FYNNEI. This CDR3 has 13 residues. This CDR3 reads CASSDGLEETQYF. CDR3 coding DNA: TGTGCCAGCAGTGACGGACTGGAAGAGACCCAGTACTTC.

This chain links TRBV9 with TRBJ1-2; D remains unclear. Germline CDR1 reads SGDLS; CDR2 reads YYNGEE. The CDR3 has 12 residues. Trimming removed 3 bases from V and 4 bases from J, with 7 bases in between. Written as DNA, the CDR3 is TGTGCCAGCAGCGGCACGTTCTATGGCTACACCTTC. Protein: CASSGTFYGYTF.

The rearrangement links TRBV12-1 to TRBJ2-7; TRBD2 was called by the table and not checked on the DNA. TRBV12-1 is an annotated pseudogene. This CDR3 comprises 16 residues. DNA of the CDR3: TGTGCCAGCAGCTATACGCGCGGGAGGGGGCCCTACGAGCAGTACTTC. Translating gives CASSYTRGRGPYEQYF.

Only one count was recorded for this clone. This chain joins TRBV18 and TRBJ1-1, with D unclear. The CDR3 contains 12 residues. The V gene lost 3 bases and the J gene lost 4 bases, with 6 bases spanning the gap. Germline V gene data show CDR1 as KGHSH and CDR2 as LQKENI. The CDR3 DNA is TGTGCCAGCTCACCCCAGATCACTGAAGCTTTCTTT. It encodes CASSPQITEAFF. The variable domain in full, with the rest retrieved from reference TRBV18 and TRBJ1-1, is NAGVMQNPRHLVRRRGQEARLRCSPMKGHSHVYWYRQLPEEGLKFMVYLQKENIIDESGMPKERFSAEFPKEGPSILRIQQVVRGDSAAYFCASSPQITEAFFGQGTRLTVV.

The chain combines TRBV4-1 with TRBJ1-3; D is unclear. The CDR3 spans 18 residues. Germline values: CDR1 MGHRA, CDR2 YSYEKL. The V gene lost 3 bases and the J gene lost 0 bases, with 18 bases spanning the gap. The CDR3 DNA reads as TGCGCCAGCAGCCATACACTTCCGACCGGGATCTCTGGAAACACCATATATTTT. It is translated as CASSHTLPTGISGNTIYF.

The V call is TRBV7-2, the J call TRBJ1-5; D gene uncertain. Trimming shortened V by 5 bases and J by 7 bases, and 12 bases separated the two germline ends. The CDR3 is 13 residues long. Germline-derived CDR1 and CDR2 are SGHTA and FQGNSA. In nucleotides, the CDR3 is TGTGCCAGCAGCGACCGGACCGGGCAGCCCCAGCATTTT. Its protein product is CASSDRTGQPQHF.

The genes are TRBV10-1 and TRBJ2-2, with a weak D call TRBD2 (7 bases). In germline, CDR1 is WNHNN, CDR2 SYGVQD (reference sequence). This CDR3 has 17 residues. V lost 3 bases to trimming and J lost 0 bases, with 14 bases between them. The CDR3 bases are TGCGCCAGCAGTGATTTCGGGGGGCTTTCGAACACCGGGGAGCTGTTTTTT. It translates to CASSDFGGLSNTGELFF.

This clone appeared a few times. This chain joins TRBV2 and TRBJ2-4; D is unresolved. Germline V gene data show CDR1 as SNHLY and CDR2 as FYNNEI. Trimming cost V 7 bases and J 9 bases, with 16 bases left between them. The CDR3 totals 13 residues. The CDR3 sequence is CASTLHPTGIQYF. As DNA, the CDR3 is TGTGCCAGCACCCTACACCCGACGGGCATTCAGTACTTC.

The V call is TRBV11-3, the J call TRBJ1-1; possible D gene TRBD1, 5 bases. Germline CDR1 and CDR2: SGHNT and YENEEA. This CDR3 has 15 residues. V was cut by 1 base and J by 0 bases, with 9 bases left in between. Here the CDR3 reads CASSLVFRVNTEAFF. The CDR3 bases are TGTGCCAGCAGCTTAGTGTTCAGGGTGAACACTGAAGCTTTCTTT.

V and J are TRBV28 and TRBJ1-2, with a possible D match to TRBD1 (5 bases). CDR1 and CDR2 (germline): MDHEN, SYDVKM. Deletions cut 4 bases from V and 7 bases from J, with 10 bases between. This CDR3 is 12 amino acids long. CDR3 sequence reads: CASSSGACGYTF. The CDR3 DNA follows: TGTGCCAGCAGTTCCGGGGCCTGTGGCTACACCTTC.

The chain recombines TRBV27 with TRBJ1-2; D gene uncertain. The CDR3 runs to 17 residues. V was clipped by 2 bases and J by 4 bases, with 20 bases between them. The germline CDR1 and CDR2 sequences are MNHEY and SMNVEV (reference sequence). The CDR3 DNA reads as TGTGCCAGCAGTTTAGATGGACGGAGTCCTACTGTCTATGGCTACACCTTC. This encodes CASSLDGRSPTVYGYTF.

The chain combines TRBV7-8 with TRBJ2-7, with 9 bases that match TRBD2. The germline CDR1 and CDR2 sequences are SGHVS and FQNEAQ. Trimming took 1 base from V and 3 from J; bases not matched to a gene: 19. This CDR3 has 20 residues. CDR3 sequence: CASSLGGIGSGSPPDYEQYF. CDR3 coding DNA: TGTGCCAGCAGCTTAGGGGGGATCGGTAGCGGGAGCCCCCCCGACTACGAGCAGTACTTC.

The chain recombines TRBV5-1 with TRBJ2-7; D possibly corresponds to TRBD2 (6 bases). Between the trimmed V and J ends, which lost 4 bases and 4 bases, there was a span of 9 bases. The CDR3 sequence is 12 residues long. From germline, CDR1 is SGHRS and CDR2 YFSETQ. The CDR3 reads CASSRGNYEQYF. The CDR3 DNA follows: TGCGCCAGCAGCCGCGGGAATTACGAGCAGTACTTC.

The rearrangement joins TRBV10-2 to TRBJ2-5, with unresolved D. Germline V gene data show CDR1 as WSHSY and CDR2 as SAAADI. Trimming took 3 bases from V and 1 from J, leaving 6 bases between them. The CDR3 sequence is 13 residues long. DNA for the CDR3: TGCGCCAGCAGTGAAGGGTTCCAAGAGACCCAGTACTTC. Protein sequence: CASSEGFQETQYF.

This clone occurred once. This chain joins TRBV7-2 and TRBJ2-7; weak D call: TRBD1 (6 bases). Looked up from germline, CDR1 is SGHTA and CDR2 is FQGNSA. The CDR3 totals 14 residues. Deletions cut 5 bases from V and 2 bases from J, with 13 bases between. The CDR3 DNA reads as TGTGCCAGCAGCACAACCGGGACACCCTACGAGCAGTACTTC. This translates into CASSTTGTPYEQYF.

Points on this clone: Other DNA sequences in the sample encode the same CDR3. For the CDR3, the DNA is TGCAGTGCACTAGCGCCTTACGAGCAGTACTTC. This translates into CSALAPYEQYF. The rearrangement links TRBV20-1 to TRBJ2-7; TRBD2 matches 7 bases. Germline values: CDR1 DFQATT, CDR2 SNEGSKA (reference sequence). Trimming cost V 6 bases and J 4 bases; bases outside gene matches: 3. The CDR3 consists of 11 residues.

As DNA, the CDR3 is TGTGCCAGCAGTTTGGGACTAGCGGGAGGGCCGGGGGAGACCCAGTACTTC. Residues: CASSLGLAGGPGETQYF. The rearrangement links TRBV28 to TRBJ2-5; 16 positions agree with TRBD2. After removal of 3 bases from V and 5 bases from J, the junction contained 6 bases not matched to a gene. CDR3 length: 17 amino acids. Per germline, CDR1 MDHEN and CDR2 SYDVKM.

This chain uses TRBV29-1 with TRBJ2-5; 10 bases are a match to TRBD1. V dropped 4 bases and J dropped 3; count of bases not matched to a gene: 5. Germline V gene sequence: CDR1 SQVTM, CDR2 ANQGSEA. The CDR3 is made up of 14 amino acids. Written as DNA, the CDR3 is TGCAGCGTTGCAAGGGGGACAGGGGAAGAGACCCAGTACTTC. Its protein product is CSVARGTGEETQYF.

The chain recombines TRBV30 with TRBJ2-2; 8 bases are a match to TRBD1. Germline V CDR1 and CDR2: GTSNPN, SVGIG (reference sequence). The CDR3 covers 13 residues. The V gene end was trimmed by 5 bases and the J gene end by 7 bases; junction bases not matched to a gene: 6. The CDR3 here is CAWSRGQNGELFF. The CDR3 DNA follows: TGTGCCTGGTCCAGGGGGCAGAACGGGGAGCTGTTTTTT.

This chain links TRBV12-3 or TRBV12-4 with TRBJ1-2; the D is unclear. V shed 8 bases and J shed 4 bases, with 14 bases lying between them. This CDR3 comprises 13 residues. The DNA for the CDR3 is TGTGCCAGCGGATTCCAGGCAGCCTATGGCTACACCTTC. Its protein product is CASGFQAAYGYTF.

The rearrangement uses TRBV10-1 and TRBJ2-2; maybe TRBD1 (5 bases). This CDR3 has 16 residues. The germline gives CDR1 WNHNN, CDR2 SYGVQD (reference sequence). Trimming removed 5 bases from V and 1 base from J, with 14 bases in between. The CDR3, as DNA: TGCGCCAGCAGTAGGGTAGGGGCCCAGAACACCGGGGAGCTGTTTTTT. Translated: CASSRVGAQNTGELFF.

The chain links TRBV20-1 to TRBJ1-1; tentatively, D is TRBD1 (5 bases). CDR3 length: 11 residues. Trimming removed 6 bases from V and 10 bases from J, with 15 bases in between. The germline V gene encodes CDR1 DFQATT and CDR2 SNEGSKA (reference sequence). CDR3 loop: CSAPSGGGAFF. For the CDR3, the DNA is TGCAGTGCCCCAAGTGGGGGGGGAGCTTTCTTT.

This clone was counted only a few times. The chain is built from TRBV19 and TRBJ2-1; D perhaps matches TRBD2 (6 bases). The length of the CDR3 is 13 residues. The germline gives CDR1 LNHDA, CDR2 SQIVND (reference sequence). V was shortened by 10 bases and J by 0 bases, with 10 bases between the two germline ends. The CDR3 nucleotides read TGTGCCACTGCGGGATTCTCCTACAATGAGCAGTTCTTC. Translated, it gives CATAGFSYNEQFF. The variable domain in full, completed from reference TRBV19 and TRBJ2-1, reads DGGITQSPKYLFRKEGQNVTLSCEQNLNHDAMYWYRQDPGQGLRLIYYSQIVNDFQKGDIAEGYSVSREKKESFPLTVTSAQKNPTAFYLCATAGFSYNEQFFGPGTRLTVL.

V usage is TRBV30 and J usage is TRBJ1-1; D possibly corresponds to TRBD1 (5 bases). Looked up from germline, CDR1 is GTSNPN and CDR2 is SVGIG (reference sequence). The CDR3 consists of 14 residues. Trimming removed 0 bases from V and 1 base from J, with 9 bases in between. CDR3 sequence: CAWSVTQANTEAFF. The DNA of the CDR3 is TGTGCCTGGAGTGTAACACAGGCGAACACTGAAGCTTTCTTT.

The chain combines TRBV6-5 with TRBJ2-3; 10 bases align to TRBD2. Looked up from germline, CDR1 is MNHEY and CDR2 is SVGAGI. The CDR3 runs 15 residues. Losses at the gene ends were 5 bases for V and 2 bases for J; bases not matched to a gene: 4. The CDR3 DNA follows: TGTGCCAGCAGTACTCTAGCGGGAGCCACAGATACGCAGTATTTT. Amino acids: CASSTLAGATDTQYF.

The chain is built from TRBV12-3 or TRBV12-4 and TRBJ1-1; D gene unclear. The CDR3 length is 10 residues. Trimming stripped 7 bases from V and 3 bases from J, with 3 bases between. DNA for the CDR3: TGTGCCAGCACGGACACTGAAGCTTTCTTT. Amino acids: CASTDTEAFF.

The chain carries TRBV10-3 and TRBJ1-5; D gene unclear. The CDR3 is made up of 14 amino acids. The ends were cut back, 3 bases at V and 4 bases at J, with 10 bases in the middle. Germline V gene lookup returns CDR1 ENHRY and CDR2 SYGVKD. The CDR3 loop reads CAISELDGNQPQHF. CDR3 nucleotides: TGTGCCATCAGTGAACTGGACGGGAATCAGCCCCAGCATTTT.